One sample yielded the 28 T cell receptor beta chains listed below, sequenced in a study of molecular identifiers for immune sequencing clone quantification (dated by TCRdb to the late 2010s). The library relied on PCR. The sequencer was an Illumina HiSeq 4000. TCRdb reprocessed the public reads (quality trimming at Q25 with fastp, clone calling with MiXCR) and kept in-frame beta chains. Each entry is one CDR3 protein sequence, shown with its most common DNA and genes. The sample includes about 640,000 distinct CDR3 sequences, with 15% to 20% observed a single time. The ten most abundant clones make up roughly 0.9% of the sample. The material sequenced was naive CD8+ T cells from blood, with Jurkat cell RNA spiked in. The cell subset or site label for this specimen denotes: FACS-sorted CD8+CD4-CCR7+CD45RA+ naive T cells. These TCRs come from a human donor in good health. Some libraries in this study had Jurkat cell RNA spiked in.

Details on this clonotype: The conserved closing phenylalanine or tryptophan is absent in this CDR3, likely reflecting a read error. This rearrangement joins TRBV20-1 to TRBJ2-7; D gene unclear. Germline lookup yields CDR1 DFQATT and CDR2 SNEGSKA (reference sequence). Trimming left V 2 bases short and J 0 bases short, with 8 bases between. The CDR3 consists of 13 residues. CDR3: CSARRQSSYEQYS. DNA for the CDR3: TGCAGTGCTAGACGGCAGAGCTCCTACGAGCAGTACTCC.

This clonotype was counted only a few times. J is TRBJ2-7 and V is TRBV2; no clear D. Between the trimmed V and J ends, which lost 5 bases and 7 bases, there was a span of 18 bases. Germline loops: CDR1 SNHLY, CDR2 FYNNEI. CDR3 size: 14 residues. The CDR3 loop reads CASSPLGNEDEQYF. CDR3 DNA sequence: TGTGCCAGCAGTCCTTTGGGTAACGAAGATGAGCAGTACTTC.

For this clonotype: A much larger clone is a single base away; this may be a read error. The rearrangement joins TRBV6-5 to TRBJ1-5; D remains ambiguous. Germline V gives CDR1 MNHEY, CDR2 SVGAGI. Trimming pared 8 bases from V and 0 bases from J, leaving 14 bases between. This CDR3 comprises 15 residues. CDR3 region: CASGPTSYSNQPQHF. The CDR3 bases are TGTGCCAGCGGGCCAACCTCGTATAGCAATCAGCCCCAGCATTTT.

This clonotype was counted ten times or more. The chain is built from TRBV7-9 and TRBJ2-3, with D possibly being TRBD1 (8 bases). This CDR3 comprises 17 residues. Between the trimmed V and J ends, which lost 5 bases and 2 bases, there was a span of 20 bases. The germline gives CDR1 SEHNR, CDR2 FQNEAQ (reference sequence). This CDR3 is CASSARTGTITTDTQYF. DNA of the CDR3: TGTGCCAGCAGCGCAAGGACAGGGACTATTACCACAGATACGCAGTATTTT.

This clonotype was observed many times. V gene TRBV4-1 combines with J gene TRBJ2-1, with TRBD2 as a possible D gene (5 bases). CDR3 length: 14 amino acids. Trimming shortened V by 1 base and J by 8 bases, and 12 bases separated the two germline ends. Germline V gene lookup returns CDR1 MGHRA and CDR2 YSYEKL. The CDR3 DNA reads TGCGCCAGCAGCCAAGCGAACGGGGAGTATGAGCAGTTCTTC. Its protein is CASSQANGEYEQFF.

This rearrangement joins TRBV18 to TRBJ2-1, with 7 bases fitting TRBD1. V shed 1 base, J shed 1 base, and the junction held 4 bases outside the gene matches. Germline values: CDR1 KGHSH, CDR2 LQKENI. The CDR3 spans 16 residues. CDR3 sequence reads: CASSPLDRTSYNEQFF. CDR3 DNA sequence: TGTGCCAGCTCACCACTGGACAGGACATCCTACAATGAGCAGTTCTTC.

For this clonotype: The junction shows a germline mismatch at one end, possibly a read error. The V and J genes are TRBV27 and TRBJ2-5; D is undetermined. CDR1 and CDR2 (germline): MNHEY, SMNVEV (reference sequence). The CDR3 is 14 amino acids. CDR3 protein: CASSVSMVQEAQYF. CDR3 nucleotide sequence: TGTGCCAGCAGTGTTTCAATGGTTCAAGAGGCCCAGTACTTC.

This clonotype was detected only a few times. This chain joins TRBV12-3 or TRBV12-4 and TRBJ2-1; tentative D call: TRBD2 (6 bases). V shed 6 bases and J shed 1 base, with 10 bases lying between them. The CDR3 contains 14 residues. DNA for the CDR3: TGTGCCAGCAGATCGGGGGTATCCTACAATGAGCAGTTCTTC. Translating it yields CASRSGVSYNEQFF.

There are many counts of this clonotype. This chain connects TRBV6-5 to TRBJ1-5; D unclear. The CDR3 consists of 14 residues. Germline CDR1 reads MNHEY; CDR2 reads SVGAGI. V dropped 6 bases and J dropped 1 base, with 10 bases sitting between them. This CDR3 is CASSSNWSNQPQHF. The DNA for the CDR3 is TGTGCCAGCAGCTCCAACTGGAGCAATCAGCCCCAGCATTTT.

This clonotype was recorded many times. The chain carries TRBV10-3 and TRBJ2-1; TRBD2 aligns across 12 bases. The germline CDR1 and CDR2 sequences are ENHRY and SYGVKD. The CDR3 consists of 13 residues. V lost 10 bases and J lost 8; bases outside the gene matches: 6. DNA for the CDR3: TGTGCCACCTGGACTAGCGGGGAGGATGAGCAGTTCTTC. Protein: CATWTSGEDEQFF.

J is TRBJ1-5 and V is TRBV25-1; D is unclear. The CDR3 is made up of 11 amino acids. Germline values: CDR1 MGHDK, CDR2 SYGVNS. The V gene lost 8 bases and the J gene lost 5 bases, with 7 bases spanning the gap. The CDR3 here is CASGFDQPQHF. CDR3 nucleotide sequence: TGTGCCAGCGGGTTCGATCAGCCCCAGCATTTT.

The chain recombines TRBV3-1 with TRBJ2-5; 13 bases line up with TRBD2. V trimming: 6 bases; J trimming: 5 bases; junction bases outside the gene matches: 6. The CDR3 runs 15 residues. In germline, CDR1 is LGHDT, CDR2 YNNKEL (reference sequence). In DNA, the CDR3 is TGTGCCAGCAGACAAACGACTAGCGGGAGGGAGACCCAGTACTTC. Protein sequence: CASRQTTSGRETQYF.

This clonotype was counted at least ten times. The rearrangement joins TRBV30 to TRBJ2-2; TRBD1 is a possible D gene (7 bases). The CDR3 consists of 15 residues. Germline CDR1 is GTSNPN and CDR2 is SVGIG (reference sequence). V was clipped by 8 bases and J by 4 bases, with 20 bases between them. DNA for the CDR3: TGTGCCGGAGGGACGACAGGGCTTGGCACCGGGGAGCTGTTTTTT. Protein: CAGGTTGLGTGELFF.

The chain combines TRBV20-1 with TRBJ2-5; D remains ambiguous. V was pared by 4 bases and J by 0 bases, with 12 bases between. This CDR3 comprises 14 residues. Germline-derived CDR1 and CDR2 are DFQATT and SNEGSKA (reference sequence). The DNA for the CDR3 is TGCAGTGCTATTGAACTGAAGTACCAAGAGACCCAGTACTTC. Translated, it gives CSAIELKYQETQYF.

The CDR3, as DNA: TGCGCCAGCAGCCAAAACACAGGGTCTTCCGGGGAGCTGTTTTTT. It is translated as CASSQNTGSSGELFF. The rearrangement links TRBV4-3 to TRBJ2-2; tentatively, D is TRBD1 (6 bases). Germline V lookup: CDR1 LGHNA, CDR2 YSLEER. The CDR3 is 15 residues long. Trimming removed 2 bases from V and 6 bases from J, with 13 bases in between.

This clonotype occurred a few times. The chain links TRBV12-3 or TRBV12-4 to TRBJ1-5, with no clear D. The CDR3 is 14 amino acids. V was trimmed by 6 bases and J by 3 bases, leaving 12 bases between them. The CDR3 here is CASSPEGINQPQHF. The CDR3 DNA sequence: TGTGCCAGCAGCCCTGAGGGTATCAATCAGCCCCAGCATTTT.

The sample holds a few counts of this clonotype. This chain's CDR3 is CASQQQGSNEQYF. CDR3 DNA sequence: TGTGCCAGCCAACAACAGGGATCGAACGAGCAGTACTTC. V and J are TRBV19 and TRBJ2-7; possibly TRBD1 for D (6 bases). In germline, CDR1 is LNHDA, CDR2 SQIVND (reference sequence). CDR3 length equals 13 residues. V was trimmed by 9 bases and J by 5 bases, leaving 17 bases between them.

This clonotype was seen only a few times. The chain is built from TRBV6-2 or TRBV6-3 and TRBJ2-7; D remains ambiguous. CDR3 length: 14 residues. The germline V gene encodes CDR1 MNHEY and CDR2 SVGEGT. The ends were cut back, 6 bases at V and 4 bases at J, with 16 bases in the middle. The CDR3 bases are TGTGCCAGCAGCGGCGACACGGAAGGGTACGAGCAGTACTTC. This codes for CASSGDTEGYEQYF.

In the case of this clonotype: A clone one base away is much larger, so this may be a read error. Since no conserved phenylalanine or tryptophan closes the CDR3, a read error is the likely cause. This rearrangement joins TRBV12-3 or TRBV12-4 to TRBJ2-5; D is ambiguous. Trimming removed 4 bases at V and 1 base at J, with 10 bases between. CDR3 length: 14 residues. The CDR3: CASSSQATQETQYL. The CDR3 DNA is TGTGCCAGCAGTTCCCAGGCGACCCAAGAGACCCAGTACCTC.

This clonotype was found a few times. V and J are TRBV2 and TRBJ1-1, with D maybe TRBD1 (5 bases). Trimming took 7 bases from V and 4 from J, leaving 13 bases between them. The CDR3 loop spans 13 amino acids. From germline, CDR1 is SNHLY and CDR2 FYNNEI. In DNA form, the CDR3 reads TGTGCCAGCACCTATCCTGGGGGCACTGAAGCTTTCTTT. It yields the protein CASTYPGGTEAFF.

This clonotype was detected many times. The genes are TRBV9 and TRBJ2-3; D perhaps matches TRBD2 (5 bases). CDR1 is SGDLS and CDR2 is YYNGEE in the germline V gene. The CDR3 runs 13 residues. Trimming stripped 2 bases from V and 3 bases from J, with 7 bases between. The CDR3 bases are TGTGCCAGCAGCGTGAGGGATACAGATACGCAGTATTTT. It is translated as CASSVRDTDTQYF.

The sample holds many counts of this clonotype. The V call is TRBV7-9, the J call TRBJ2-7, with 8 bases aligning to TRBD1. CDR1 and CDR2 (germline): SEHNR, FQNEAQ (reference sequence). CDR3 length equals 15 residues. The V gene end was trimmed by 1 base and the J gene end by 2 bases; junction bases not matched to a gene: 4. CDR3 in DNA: TGTGCCAGCAGCTTAGGGACAGGGTTTCCCTACGAGCAGTACTTC. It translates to CASSLGTGFPYEQYF. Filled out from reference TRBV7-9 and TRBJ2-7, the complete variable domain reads DTGVSQNPRHKITKRGQNVTFRCDPISEHNRLYWYRQTLGQGPEFLTYFQNEAQLEKSRLLSDRFSAERPKGSFSTLEIQRTEQGDSAMYLCASSLGTGFPYEQYFGPGTRLTVT.

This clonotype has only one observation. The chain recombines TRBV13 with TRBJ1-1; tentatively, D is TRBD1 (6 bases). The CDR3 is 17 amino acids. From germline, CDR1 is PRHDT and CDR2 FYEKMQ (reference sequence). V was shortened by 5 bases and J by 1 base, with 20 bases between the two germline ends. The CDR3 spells CASSVQRGGTKNTEAFF. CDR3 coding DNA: TGTGCCAGCAGCGTTCAGCGGGGGGGGACAAAGAACACTGAAGCTTTCTTT.

CDR3: CASRPGGRATTEAFF. CDR3 DNA: TGTGCCAGTAGACCGGGGGGGCGAGCGACTACTGAAGCTTTCTTT. The chain recombines TRBV19 with TRBJ1-1, with D possibly being TRBD1 (6 bases). The CDR3 has 15 residues. Trimming shortened V by 6 bases and J by 5 bases, and 19 bases separated the two germline ends. Germline V gene sequence: CDR1 LNHDA, CDR2 SQIVND (reference sequence).

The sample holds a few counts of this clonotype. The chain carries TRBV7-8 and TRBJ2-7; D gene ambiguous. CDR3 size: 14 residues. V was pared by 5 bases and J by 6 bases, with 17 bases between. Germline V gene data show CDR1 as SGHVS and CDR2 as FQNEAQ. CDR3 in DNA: TGTGCCAGCAGCCCAAGGACCTCGCAGAGCGAGCAGTACTTC. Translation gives CASSPRTSQSEQYF.

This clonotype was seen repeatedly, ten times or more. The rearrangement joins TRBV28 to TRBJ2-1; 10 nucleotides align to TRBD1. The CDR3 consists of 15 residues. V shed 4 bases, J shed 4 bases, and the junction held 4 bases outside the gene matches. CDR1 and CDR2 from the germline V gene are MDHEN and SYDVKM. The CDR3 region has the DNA TGTGCCAGCAGTTCCGGGACAGGGGTTTACAATGAGCAGTTCTTC. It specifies CASSSGTGVYNEQFF.

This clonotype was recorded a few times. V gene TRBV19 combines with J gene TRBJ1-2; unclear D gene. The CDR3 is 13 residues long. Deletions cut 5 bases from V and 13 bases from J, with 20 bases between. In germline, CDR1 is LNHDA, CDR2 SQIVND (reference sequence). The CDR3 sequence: CASSPRGSSSFTF. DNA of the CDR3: TGTGCCAGTAGTCCACGCGGTAGCAGCAGCTTCACCTTC.

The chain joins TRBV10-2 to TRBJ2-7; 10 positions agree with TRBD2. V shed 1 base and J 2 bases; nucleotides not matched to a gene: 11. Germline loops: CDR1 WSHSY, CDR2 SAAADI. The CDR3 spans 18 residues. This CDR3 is CASSEYPSGSDFAYEQYF. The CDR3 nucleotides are TGCGCCAGCAGTGAGTACCCTAGCGGGAGCGATTTCGCCTACGAGCAGTACTTC.